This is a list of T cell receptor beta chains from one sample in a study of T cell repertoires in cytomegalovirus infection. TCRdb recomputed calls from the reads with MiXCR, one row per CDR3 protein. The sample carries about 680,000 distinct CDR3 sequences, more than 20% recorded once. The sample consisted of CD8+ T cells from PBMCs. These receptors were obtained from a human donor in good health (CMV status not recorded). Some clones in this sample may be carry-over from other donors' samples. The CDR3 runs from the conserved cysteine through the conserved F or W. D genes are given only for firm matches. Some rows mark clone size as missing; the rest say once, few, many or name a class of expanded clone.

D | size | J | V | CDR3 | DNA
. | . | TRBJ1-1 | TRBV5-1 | CASSYYHPANTEAFF | TGCGCCAGCAGCTACTATCACCCAGCGAACACTGAAGCTTTCTTT
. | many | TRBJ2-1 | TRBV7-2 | CASSLALSTYNEQFF | TGTGCCAGCAGCTTAGCGCTGTCAACTTACAATGAGCAGTTCTTC
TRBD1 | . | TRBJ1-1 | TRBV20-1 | CSARERGRIEAFF | TGCAGTGCTAGAGAAAGGGGGCGGATTGAAGCTTTCTTT
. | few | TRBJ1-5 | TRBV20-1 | CSATKTGYEQPQHF | TGCAGTGCTACTAAAACAGGGTATGAACAGCCCCAGCATTTT
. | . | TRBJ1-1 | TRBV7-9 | CASTEGWDTEAFF | TGTGCCAGCACCGAGGGGTGGGACACTGAAGCTTTCTTT
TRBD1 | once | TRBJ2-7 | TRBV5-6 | CASSLNRGTYEQYF | TGTGCCAGCAGCTTGAACAGGGGGACCTACGAGCAGTACTTC
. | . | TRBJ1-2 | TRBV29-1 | CSVDHPQGSRYTF | TGCAGCGTTGACCACCCCCAAGGATCTCGCTACACCTTC
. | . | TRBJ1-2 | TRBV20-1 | CSARDEGYYGYTF | TGCAGTGCTAGAGATGAGGGGTACTATGGCTACACCTTC
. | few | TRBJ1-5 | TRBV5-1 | CASSLDPGEFQPQHF | TGCGCCAGCAGCTTGGATCCAGGGGAGTTCCAGCCCCAGCATTTT
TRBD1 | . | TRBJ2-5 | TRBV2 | CASSEKDRVLSETQYF | TGTGCCAGCAGTGAAAAGGACAGGGTGCTTTCGGAGACCCAGTACTTC
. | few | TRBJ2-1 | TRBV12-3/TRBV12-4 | CASNPAEFF | TGTGCCAGCAATCCGGCGGAGTTCTTC
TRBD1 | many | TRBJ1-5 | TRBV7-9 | CASSRQGAQHF | TGTGCCAGCAGCCGCCAGGGGGCCCAGCATTTT
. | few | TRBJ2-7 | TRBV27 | CASSLSSFYEQYF | TGTGCCAGCAGTTTATCGTCTTTCTACGAGCAGTACTTC
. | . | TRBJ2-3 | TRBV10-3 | CAINPGTSTSTDTQYF | TGTGCCATCAACCCTGGGACAAGTACTAGCACAGATACGCAGTATTTT
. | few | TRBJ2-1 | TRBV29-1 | CSVERPQAYNEQFF | TGCAGCGTTGAGCGCCCCCAGGCCTACAATGAGCAGTTCTTC
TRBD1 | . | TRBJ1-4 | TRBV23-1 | CASSPPDRGQEKLFF | TGCGCCAGCAGTCCCCCGGACAGGGGGCAGGAAAAACTGTTTTTT
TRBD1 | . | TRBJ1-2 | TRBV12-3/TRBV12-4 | CASRITGGANYGYTF | TGTGCCAGCAGGATCACAGGGGGAGCTAACTATGGCTACACCTTC
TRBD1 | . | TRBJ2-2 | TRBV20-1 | CSAPVDRGQVGELFF | TGCAGTGCTCCCGTCGACAGGGGGCAGGTCGGGGAGCTGTTTTTT
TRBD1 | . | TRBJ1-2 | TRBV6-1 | CASSSAGTGDNGYTF | TGTGCCAGCAGCTCAGCCGGGACAGGGGACAATGGCTACACCTTC